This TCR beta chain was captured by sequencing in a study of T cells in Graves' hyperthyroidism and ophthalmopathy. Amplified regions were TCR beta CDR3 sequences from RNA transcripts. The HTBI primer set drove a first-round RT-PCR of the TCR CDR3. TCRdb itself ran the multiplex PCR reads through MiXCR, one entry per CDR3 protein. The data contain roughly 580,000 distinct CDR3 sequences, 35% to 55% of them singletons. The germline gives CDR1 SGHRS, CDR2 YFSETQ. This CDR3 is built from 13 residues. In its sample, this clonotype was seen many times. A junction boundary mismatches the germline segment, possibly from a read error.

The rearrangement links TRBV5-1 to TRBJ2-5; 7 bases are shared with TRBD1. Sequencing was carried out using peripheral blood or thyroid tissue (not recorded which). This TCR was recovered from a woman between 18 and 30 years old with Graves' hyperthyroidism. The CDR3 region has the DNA TGTGCCAGCAGCCCTGACAGGGAAGAGACCCAGTACTTC. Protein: CASSPDREETQYF.